The 30 T cell receptor beta chains below come from one sample, sequenced in a study of early T cells in non-severe SARS-CoV-2 infection. TCRdb analysed the 5' RACE reads with MiXCR anew, one entry per CDR3 protein. The repertoire holds approximately 90,000 distinct CDR3 sequences, with roughly 12% as singletons. The sequenced sample was whole blood, obtained at baseline. These receptors all come from an adult who was a healthcare worker with PCR-confirmed SARS-CoV-2 infection or an uninfected control (not recorded which).

This clonotype has at least ten counts. The chain couples TRBV29-1 to TRBJ1-2; D is unclear. CDR1 and CDR2 from the germline V gene are SQVTM and ANQGSEA. The CDR3 contains 17 residues. V lost 2 bases and J lost 2, with 21 bases in between. The CDR3 is CSVEPAGPIEKNYGYTF. In DNA form, the CDR3 reads TGCAGCGTTGAACCGGCAGGCCCGATCGAAAAGAACTATGGCTACACCTTC. Combining the CDR3 with reference TRBV29-1 and TRBJ1-2 gives the whole variable domain SAVISQKPSRDICQRGTSLTIQCQVDSQVTMMFWYRQQPGQSLTLIATANQGSEATYESGFVIDKFPISRPNLTFSTLTVSNMSPEDSSIYLCSVEPAGPIEKNYGYTFGSGTRLTVV.

This clonotype was seen a handful of times. The genes are TRBV5-1 and TRBJ2-2; tentatively, D is TRBD1 or TRBD2 (7 bases each). Germline assignment: CDR1 SGHRS and CDR2 YFSETQ. This CDR3 spans 16 amino acids. The V end lost 2 bases, the J end lost 0 bases, and 11 bases lay between the germline ends. CDR3 DNA sequence: TGCGCCAGCAGCTTCAGGGGGGGCGCGAACACCGGGGAGCTGTTTTTT. Translated: CASSFRGGANTGELFF. Full variable domain (outside the CDR3, taken from reference TRBV5-1 and TRBJ2-2): KAGVTQTPRYLIKTRGQQVTLSCSPISGHRSVSWYQQTPGQGLQFLFEYFSETQRNKGNFPGRFSGRQFSNSRSEMNVSTLELGDSALYLCASSFRGGANTGELFFGEGSRLTVL.

This clonotype was recorded many times. The rearrangement joins TRBV5-1 to TRBJ1-1; 7 bases match TRBD1. CDR3 size: 12 residues. The V and J ends lost 9 bases and 4 bases, in that order; junction bases with no gene match: 6. CDR1 is SGHRS and CDR2 is YFSETQ in the germline V gene. The CDR3 here is CATRGSGTEAFF. CDR3 coding DNA: TGCGCCACCAGGGGGTCGGGCACTGAAGCTTTCTTT. The whole variable domain, remainder taken from reference TRBV5-1 and TRBJ1-1, is KAGVTQTPRYLIKTRGQQVTLSCSPISGHRSVSWYQQTPGQGLQFLFEYFSETQRNKGNFPGRFSGRQFSNSRSEMNVSTLELGDSALYLCATRGSGTEAFFGQGTRLTVV.

The V and J genes are TRBV6-5 and TRBJ1-5; perhaps TRBD1 as D (6 bases). Trimming left V 0 bases short and J 4 bases short, with 10 bases between. This CDR3 is built from 15 residues. The germline V gene encodes CDR1 MNHEY and CDR2 SVGAGI. CDR3 in DNA: TGTGCCAGCAGTTACTCGTGGAGGGGGAATCAGCCCCAGCATTTT. This encodes CASSYSWRGNQPQHF.

V gene TRBV19 combines with J gene TRBJ1-6; D unclear. The V gene's germline CDR1 is LNHDA and CDR2 SQIVND (reference sequence). This CDR3 has 15 amino acids. The V gene lost 6 bases and the J gene lost 6 bases, with 15 bases spanning the gap. In DNA, the CDR3 is TGTGCCAGTAGGAAACTTACAGAGGGTAATTCACCCCTCCACTTT. Its translation: CASRKLTEGNSPLHF.

This clonotype showed up many times. The chain carries TRBV2 and TRBJ1-1, with 7 bases fitting TRBD1. Germline CDR1 SNHLY, CDR2 FYNNEI. The CDR3 consists of 14 residues. The ends lost 5 bases at V and 3 bases at J; junction bases unmatched: 6. As DNA, the CDR3 is TGTGCCAGCAGTCCGGGGACAGTCCACACTGAAGCTTTCTTT. This encodes CASSPGTVHTEAFF.

The table lists this clonotype with many counts. The rearrangement joins TRBV2 to TRBJ1-3; 7 nucleotides agree with TRBD1. Germline lookup yields CDR1 SNHLY and CDR2 FYNNEI. This CDR3 is 14 amino acids long. Unmatched junction bases numbered 5, after V lost 6 bases and J lost 3 bases. The CDR3 here is CASRRDSGGNTIYF. The CDR3 DNA sequence: TGTGCCAGCAGACGGGACAGTGGTGGAAACACCATATATTTT.

This clonotype has at least ten counts. The genes are TRBV29-1 and TRBJ2-1; 13 bases are shared with TRBD2. Germline V gene data show CDR1 as SQVTM and CDR2 as ANQGSEA. The CDR3 covers 18 residues. Trimming at V came to 6 bases and at J to 4 bases, leaving 15 bases not matched to a gene. This chain's CDR3 is CSVRKGLAGVVPYNEQFF. The DNA for the CDR3 is TGCAGCGTCAGGAAAGGACTAGCGGGAGTAGTCCCATACAATGAGCAGTTCTTC.

There are many counts of this clonotype. The genes are TRBV12-3 or TRBV12-4 and TRBJ2-7; D perhaps matches TRBD1 (6 bases). The CDR3 covers 15 residues. V shed 4 bases and J shed 0 bases, with 13 bases lying between them. CDR3 region: CASSSQGRISYEQYF. Written as DNA, the CDR3 is TGTGCCAGCAGTTCACAGGGACGAATCTCCTACGAGCAGTACTTC.

In nucleotides, the CDR3 is TGCGCCAGCAGCCCCCCCCGGACAGCCACCTCCTACGAGCAGTACTTC. Protein product: CASSPPRTATSYEQYF. The chain carries TRBV4-1 and TRBJ2-7, with a tentative D call TRBD1 (6 bases). V was pared by 4 bases and J by 0 bases, with 16 bases between. The CDR3 spans 16 residues. Germline values: CDR1 MGHRA, CDR2 YSYEKL.

This clonotype was picked up a small number of times. The chain recombines TRBV19 with TRBJ1-1; D is uncertain. This CDR3 is built from 13 residues. V gave up 6 bases and J gave up 6 bases, with 14 bases separating them. Germline V CDR1 and CDR2: LNHDA, SQIVND (reference sequence). The CDR3 region is CASSYYSRAEAFF. CDR3 coding DNA: TGTGCCAGTAGCTACTACTCGCGGGCTGAAGCTTTCTTT.

This clonotype came up a few times. This chain uses TRBV28 with TRBJ2-7; no definite D call. This CDR3 region has 13 residues. V shed 5 bases and J shed 0 bases, with 8 bases lying between them. Looked up from germline, CDR1 is MDHEN and CDR2 is SYDVKM. The CDR3 DNA reads as TGTGCCAGCAGTCTAATTAGCTCCTACGAGCAGTACTTC. This gives the protein CASSLISSYEQYF.

There are many counts of this clonotype. V is TRBV11-3 and J is TRBJ2-3, with TRBD1 identical over 7 bases. Germline V lookup: CDR1 SGHNT, CDR2 YENEEA. CDR3 size: 17 residues. The J segment lost 1 base and the V segment lost 5 bases, leaving 12 bases of the junction unmatched. This CDR3 reads CASSSTRTGYRTDTQYF. The CDR3 DNA reads TGTGCCAGCAGCAGCACGAGGACAGGATATCGCACAGATACGCAGTATTTT.

This clonotype has more than one count but fewer than ten. V usage is TRBV5-6 and J usage is TRBJ1-1; D is undetermined. The V gene lost 3 bases and the J gene lost 3 bases, with 12 bases spanning the gap. The CDR3 is made up of 14 amino acids. Germline-derived CDR1 and CDR2 are SGHDT and YYEEEE. As DNA, the CDR3 is TGTGCCAGCAGCTGGGTACAGCGAGACACTGAAGCTTTCTTT. Amino acids: CASSWVQRDTEAFF.

The rearrangement links TRBV11-2 to TRBJ2-1; D is perhaps TRBD1 (6 bases). CDR1 and CDR2 (germline): SGHAT, FQNNGV. Between the trimmed V and J ends, which lost 4 bases and 8 bases, there was a span of 12 bases. The CDR3 has 13 amino acids. For the CDR3, the DNA is TGTGCCAGCAGCTACGACCCAGGGGATGAGCAGTTCTTC. Its protein product is CASSYDPGDEQFF.

This clonotype was seen only a few times. The chain links TRBV7-2 to TRBJ2-3; 11 bases are a match to TRBD2. CDR1 and CDR2 from the germline V gene are SGHTA and FQGNSA. V dropped 2 bases and J dropped 6; count of bases not matched to a gene: 13. The CDR3 is made up of 18 amino acids. This CDR3 is CASSLRLAGGLPRDTQYF. In DNA form, the CDR3 reads TGTGCCAGCAGCTTAAGGCTAGCGGGGGGTCTGCCCCGTGATACGCAGTATTTT.

This clonotype has at least ten counts. The chain joins TRBV7-9 to TRBJ1-1; the D gene is possibly TRBD1 (5 bases). Germline CDR1 reads SEHNR; CDR2 reads FQNEAQ (reference sequence). The CDR3 contains 17 residues. V lost 5 bases to trimming and J lost 1 base, with 20 bases between them. In nucleotides, the CDR3 is TGTGCCAGCAGCCAACCCAACAGGCGACTTACGAACACTGAAGCTTTCTTT. Protein: CASSQPNRRLTNTEAFF.

The rearrangement joins TRBV7-9 to TRBJ2-5; 13 bases map to TRBD2. V shed 0 bases, J shed 4 bases, and the junction held 5 bases outside the gene matches. The germline V gene encodes CDR1 SEHNR and CDR2 FQNEAQ (reference sequence). This CDR3 comprises 17 residues. In DNA, the CDR3 is TGTGCCAGCAGCTTAGCCACTAGCGGGAGGGCCGGAGAGACCCAGTACTTC. Protein sequence: CASSLATSGRAGETQYF.

This clonotype was counted only a few times. The CDR3 nucleotides read TGTGCCAGCAGCACACTACCGGGACTAGACCCCGGGGAGCTGTTTTTT. It yields the protein CASSTLPGLDPGELFF. J is TRBJ2-2 and V is TRBV7-3; 8 nucleotides line up with TRBD2. This CDR3 has 16 residues. V shed 5 bases and J 6 bases; nucleotides not matched to a gene: 11. Germline V CDR1 and CDR2: SGHTA, FQGTGA. The variable domain in full, with the rest retrieved from reference TRBV7-3 and TRBJ2-2, is GAGVSQTPSNKVTEKGKYVELRCDPISGHTALYWYRQSLGQGPEFLIYFQGTGAADDSGLPNDRFFAVRPEGSVSTLKIQRTERGDSAVYLCASSTLPGLDPGELFFGEGSRLTVL.

This clonotype occurred a few times. This sequence joins TRBV20-1 and TRBJ1-2; weak D call: TRBD1 (6 bases). Germline loops: CDR1 DFQATT, CDR2 SNEGSKA (reference sequence). This CDR3 is 16 amino acids long. Trimming removed 0 bases from V and 8 bases from J, with 22 bases in between. The CDR3 coding sequence is TGCAGTGCTAGAGATCGGGGCAGGGGAAGTTTCGAGGGCTACACCTTC. This sequence encodes CSARDRGRGSFEGYTF.

This clonotype has just one count. The rearrangement uses TRBV12-3 or TRBV12-4 and TRBJ2-7; TRBD2 is a possible D gene (5 bases). V lost 4 bases, J lost 5 bases, and 9 bases lay in between. This CDR3 is 12 amino acids long. The CDR3 loop reads CASSSEGDEQYF. The CDR3 DNA is TGTGCCAGCAGTTCAGAGGGAGACGAGCAGTACTTC.

The CDR3 DNA sequence: TGTGCCCGGGGAGGGAATTCGGGAAGCTCCTACGAGCAGTACTTC. Translation gives CARGGNSGSSYEQYF. The chain uses TRBV30 and TRBJ2-7; 7 positions match TRBD2. The J segment lost 0 bases and the V segment lost 8 bases, leaving 13 bases of the junction unmatched. The germline CDR1 and CDR2 sequences are GTSNPN and SVGIG (reference sequence). This CDR3 spans 15 amino acids.

This clonotype was seen many times. The V call is TRBV20-1, the J call TRBJ1-2; TRBD1 aligns across 7 bases. V dropped 4 bases and J dropped 0; count of bases not matched to a gene: 2. The CDR3 totals 13 residues. Germline CDR1 is DFQATT and CDR2 is SNEGSKA (reference sequence). This CDR3 reads CSATGTANYGYTF. As DNA, the CDR3 is TGCAGTGCTACAGGGACAGCTAACTATGGCTACACCTTC.

The chain joins TRBV7-2 to TRBJ2-3; D unresolved. The CDR3 is made up of 16 amino acids. CDR1 and CDR2 (germline): SGHTA, FQGNSA. V lost 4 bases and J 0 bases, leaving 14 bases between the germline ends. The CDR3 is CASSSGAFPSTDTQYF. CDR3 in DNA: TGTGCCAGCAGCTCCGGAGCCTTTCCTAGCACAGATACGCAGTATTTT.

This clonotype has at least ten counts. The chain employs TRBV6-5 and TRBJ2-1; the match to TRBD2 covers 9 bases. CDR3 size: 16 residues. In germline, CDR1 is MNHEY, CDR2 SVGAGI. V lost 2 bases to trimming and J lost 0 bases; unmatched junction nucleotides: 2. The CDR3 DNA follows: TGTGCCAGCAGTTACCTAGCGGGGAACTCCTACAATGAGCAGTTCTTC. Amino acid sequence: CASSYLAGNSYNEQFF.

This chain links TRBV6-6 with TRBJ1-4, with 7 bases identical to TRBD1. Trimming removed 6 bases from V and 4 bases from J; junction bases left unmatched: 5. The CDR3 totals 14 residues. Germline values: CDR1 MNHNY, CDR2 SVGAGI (reference sequence). This chain's CDR3 is CASSWGDSNEKLFF. As DNA, the CDR3 is TGTGCCAGCAGCTGGGGGGACAGTAATGAAAAACTGTTTTTT.

V is TRBV7-9 and J is TRBJ2-3, with TRBD2 as a possible D gene (5 bases). This CDR3 comprises 14 residues. Trimming took off 2 bases at V and 7 bases at J, with 13 bases between the two ends. Per germline, CDR1 SEHNR and CDR2 FQNEAQ (reference sequence). The CDR3 DNA reads TGTGCCAGCAGCTTATTAACGAGGGAAAATACGCAGTATTTT. Encoded protein: CASSLLTRENTQYF.

In this sample, this clonotype turned up a few times. The chain links TRBV29-1 to TRBJ1-1; no definite D call. V was pared by 4 bases and J by 3 bases, with 21 bases between. Germline assignment: CDR1 SQVTM and CDR2 ANQGSEA. The CDR3 is 16 residues long. The DNA of the CDR3 is TGCAGCGTTGTCCCCGGGAGAACAGTTGGGGACACTGAAGCTTTCTTT. It encodes CSVVPGRTVGDTEAFF.

The CDR3 sequence is CASSGGTSGSVGELFF. The CDR3 DNA reads as TGTGCCAGCAGCGGCGGGACTAGCGGGAGCGTCGGGGAGCTGTTTTTT. The J gene is TRBJ2-2, the V gene TRBV9; TRBD2 matches 14 bases. The germline V gene encodes CDR1 SGDLS and CDR2 YYNGEE. The CDR3 spans 16 residues. V gave up 3 bases and J gave up 7 bases; unmatched junction bases: 5. Looking up the rest from reference TRBV9 and TRBJ2-2 gives the full variable domain: DSGVTQTPKHLITATGQRVTLRCSPRSGDLSVYWYQQSLDQGLQFLIQYYNGEERAKGNILERFSAQQFPDLHSELNLSSLELGDSALYFCASSGGTSGSVGELFFGEGSRLTVL.

This clonotype was found many times. The chain is built from TRBV4-1 and TRBJ2-1, with 9 bases aligning to TRBD1. Germline trimming cut 1 base from V and 7 bases from J; bases unmatched to any gene: 11. CDR3 length: 17 amino acids. Germline-derived CDR1 and CDR2 are MGHRA and YSYEKL. The CDR3 here is CASSQGGGRDRANEQFF. The CDR3 region has the DNA TGCGCCAGCAGCCAAGGAGGCGGCCGGGACAGGGCGAATGAGCAGTTCTTC.